This entry lists 2 T cell receptor beta chains sequenced from one sample in a study of molecular identifiers for immune sequencing clone quantification. TCRdb fed the PCR reads into MiXCR, producing one record per CDR3 protein. The repertoire includes 460,000 or so distinct CDR3 sequences, roughly a fifth of them detected once, and about 0.84% sits in the top ten. The specimen sequenced was naive CD8+ T cells from blood, with Jurkat cell RNA spiked in. Subset described: FACS-sorted CD8+CD4-CCR7+CD45RA+ naive T cells. Receptor source: a human donor in good health. Some libraries in this study had Jurkat cell RNA spiked in.

This clonotype was found many times. The chain links TRBV29-1 to TRBJ1-1; D gene uncertain. Germline-derived CDR1 and CDR2 are SQVTM and ANQGSEA. CDR3 size: 11 residues. V was trimmed by 2 bases and J by 11 bases, leaving 12 bases between them. CDR3 nucleotide sequence: TGCAGCGTTGAAAAGAGGAATGACGCTTTCTTT. Protein product: CSVEKRNDAFF.

This clonotype was seen at least ten times. This chain connects TRBV20-1 to TRBJ2-5, with TRBD2 as a possible D gene (6 bases). This CDR3 has 16 residues. Trimming took off 3 bases at V and 2 bases at J, with 19 bases between the two ends. Germline values: CDR1 DFQATT, CDR2 SNEGSKA (reference sequence). The CDR3: CSASGPTRILQETQYF. In nucleotides, the CDR3 is TGCAGTGCTAGTGGCCCGACTAGAATCTTACAAGAGACCCAGTACTTC.